The rows below give T cell receptor beta chains drawn from one sample of a study of T cells in Graves' hyperthyroidism and ophthalmopathy. TCRdb reprocessed the multiplex PCR reads via MiXCR and lists one record per CDR3 protein. The sample yields fewer than 550,000 distinct CDR3 sequences, roughly 24% seen once. Sequencing used blood. The receptors originated from a woman in her 30s with Graves' ophthalmopathy. Both conserved end residues are part of each CDR3. D genes are given only for firm matches. Size tells how often a clone was seen (once, few, many) or the class of an expanded clone, and some rows leave it out.

v_gene	abundance	d_gene	j_gene	CDR3nt	CDR3aa
TRBV20-1	many	NA	TRBJ2-2	TGCAGTGCTAGATTGCTGGGGGGGGAGCTGTTTTTT	CSARLLGGELFF
TRBV28	many	NA	TRBJ2-7	TGTGCCAGCAGTTTAACCGCAGGAACCTACGAGCAGTACTTC	CASSLTAGTYEQYF
TRBV11-2	many	NA	TRBJ2-7	TGTGCCAGCAGCTTTCCAGGGTTAGGGTACGAGCAGTACTTC	CASSFPGLGYEQYF
TRBV12-3/TRBV12-4	many	NA	TRBJ1-5	TGTGCCAGCAGTGCCACTATGCTTGTCAATCAGCCCCAGCATTTT	CASSATMLVNQPQHF
TRBV6-2/TRBV6-3	many	NA	TRBJ2-6	TGTGCCACCGTCGGGAACTCTGGGGCCAACGTCCTGACTTTC	CATVGNSGANVLTF
TRBV27	NA	NA	TRBJ1-1	TGTGCCAGCAGTATGACACGGACGGCTGAAGCTTTCTTT	CASSMTRTAEAFF
TRBV2	NA	NA	TRBJ2-7	TGTGCCAGCATGGTGAGAAGGCAGAGACCCTCCTACGAGCAGTACTTC	CASMVRRQRPSYEQYF
TRBV7-2	many	TRBD1	TRBJ2-5	TGTGCCAGCACCGGGTTAAGACAGGGCCGCCAAGAGACCCAGTACTTC	CASTGLRQGRQETQYF
TRBV6-5	NA	TRBD1	TRBJ2-7	TGTGCCAGCAGTTCCCCAAACAGGGGGCGGGCTGAGGAGCAGTACTTC	CASSSPNRGRAEEQYF
TRBV6-2/TRBV6-3	many	NA	TRBJ1-5	TGTGCCCACGGGGAAGGGACGGATCAGCCCCAGCATTTT	CAHGEGTDQPQHF
TRBV20-1	NA	NA	TRBJ1-1	TGCAGTGCTAGAGGTTGGGAGGGAGCTTTCTTT	CSARGWEGAFF
TRBV19	many	NA	TRBJ1-1	TGTGCCAGTAGTATTGACACTGAAGCTTTCTTT	CASSIDTEAFF
TRBV12-3/TRBV12-4	NA	TRBD1	TRBJ1-3	TGTGCCAGCAGCTCTACAGGGGGCATTAAGGGAAACACCATATATTTT	CASSSTGGIKGNTIYF
TRBV14	NA	TRBD1	TRBJ1-3	TGTGCCAGCAGCTTAACAGGGGTTAACTCTGGAAACACCATATATTTT	CASSLTGVNSGNTIYF
TRBV5-6	NA	TRBD2	TRBJ2-7	TGTGCCAGCAGCTTGGCACTAGGCGGGGGGGAGTCCTACGAGCAGTACTTC	CASSLALGGGESYEQYF
TRBV3-1	NA	NA	TRBJ2-2	TGTGCCAGCAGCCAATTATCCGCCGCGAACACCGGGGAGCTGTTTTTT	CASSQLSAANTGELFF
TRBV6-5	many	NA	TRBJ1-1	TGTGCCAGCAGTTACCGTTGGCGGACTGAAGCTTTCTTT	CASSYRWRTEAFF
TRBV28	NA	NA	TRBJ2-7	TGTGCCAGCAGTTTCGGGGACGGATCCTACGAGCAGTACTTC	CASSFGDGSYEQYF
TRBV5-8	NA	NA	TRBJ1-1	TGTGCCAGCAGCCTACAGAATGGGGGCGTCACTGAAGCTTTCTTT	CASSLQNGGVTEAFF
TRBV19	many	NA	TRBJ1-2	TGTGCCAGTAGTGAGGACAAAAACTATGGCTACACCTTC	CASSEDKNYGYTF
TRBV7-9	few	NA	TRBJ1-2	TGTGCCAGCAGCCTCGGACCCGGCTACACCTTC	CASSLGPGYTF
TRBV7-2	few	NA	TRBJ2-2	TGTGCCAGCAGCTTAGCCGAAGGTCGGGACACCGGGGAGCTGTTTTTT	CASSLAEGRDTGELFF
TRBV6-2/TRBV6-3	NA	TRBD1	TRBJ1-1	TGTGCCAGCAGACAGGGGCCGAATGAAGCTTTCTTT	CASRQGPNEAFF
TRBV5-6	many	TRBD2	TRBJ2-5	TGTGCCAGCAGCTTGGCCACTAGCGGGGGGGCCCAGGAGACCCAGTACTTC	CASSLATSGGAQETQYF
TRBV15	many	NA	TRBJ2-7	TGTGCCACCAGCAGAGGAAGGGCGGCAGCCTACGAGCAGTACTTC	CATSRGRAAAYEQYF
TRBV19	few	TRBD1	TRBJ1-5	TGTGCCAGTAGTAGAGACAGGGGTCAGCCCCAGCATTTT	CASSRDRGQPQHF
TRBV20-1	NA	NA	TRBJ2-7	TGCAGTGCTACTCCACTGGACAGAACCTACGAGCAGTACTTC	CSATPLDRTYEQYF
TRBV12-3/TRBV12-4	many	NA	TRBJ1-1	TGTGCCAGCAGTTCCAGCGGGGCGGACACTGAAGCTTTCTTT	CASSSSGADTEAFF
TRBV10-1	few	TRBD1	TRBJ1-1	TGCGCCAGCAGCGCGGACCGACAGGGGGCCTTTGAAGCTTTCTTT	CASSADRQGAFEAFF
TRBV5-8	once	NA	TRBJ2-7	TGTGCCAGCAGCTTGGGGCTAGCTAACGCCTACGAGCAGTACTTC	CASSLGLANAYEQYF
TRBV14	many	NA	TRBJ2-5	TGTGCCAGCAGGGGGGTTGGAGAGACCCAGTACTTC	CASRGVGETQYF
TRBV5-1	many	NA	TRBJ2-2	TGCGCCAGCAGCTCACAGGACCCGGGGACCGGGGAGCTGTTTTTT	CASSSQDPGTGELFF
TRBV30	NA	NA	TRBJ1-5	TGTGCCTGGAGTGTACAAGGGCAGCCCCAGCATTTT	CAWSVQGQPQHF
TRBV12-3/TRBV12-4	NA	NA	TRBJ1-2	TGTGCCAGCAGTTTGACTTCAGGGAGGTATGGCTACACCTTC	CASSLTSGRYGYTF
TRBV24-1	many	TRBD2	TRBJ2-5	TGTGCCACCAGTGATTTGGGCGGGGGAAAAGAGACCCAGTACTTC	CATSDLGGGKETQYF
TRBV5-1	NA	NA	TRBJ1-2	TGCGCCAGCACCCCTGACGGACTTAACTATGGCTACACCTTC	CASTPDGLNYGYTF
TRBV29-1	many	NA	TRBJ2-2	TGCAGCGTTGAAAAAGGGACACTGAACACCGGGGAGCTGTTTTTT	CSVEKGTLNTGELFF
TRBV12-3/TRBV12-4	many	TRBD1	TRBJ1-5	TGTGCCAGCAGTTTGGGGACAGGGACGATACAGCCCCAGCATTTT	CASSLGTGTIQPQHF
TRBV4-1	few	NA	TRBJ2-5	TGCGCCAGCAGCCAAGACGGGACCGGGAACCAAGAGACCCAGTACTTC	CASSQDGTGNQETQYF
TRBV5-1	many	TRBD1	TRBJ2-7	TGCGCCAGCAGCCCTCCGACAGGGACCTACGAGCAGTACTTC	CASSPPTGTYEQYF
TRBV30	many	NA	TRBJ1-5	TGTGCCTGGAGTTCGGAAATGGGCCAGCCCCAGCATTTT	CAWSSEMGQPQHF
TRBV3-1	NA	NA	TRBJ2-5	TGTGCCAGCAGCCCTGGCCAGAGCAATACAGGAGAGACCCAGTACTTC	CASSPGQSNTGETQYF
TRBV4-1	NA	NA	TRBJ1-5	TGCGCCAGCAGCCCCCGGACATTCAGCAATCAGCCCCAGCATTTT	CASSPRTFSNQPQHF
TRBV20-1	NA	NA	TRBJ2-7	TGCAGTGCTAGAATCGTTGCGGGGTCGCCCTACGAGCAGTACTTC	CSARIVAGSPYEQYF
TRBV28	many	NA	TRBJ2-7	TGTGCCAGCACTCCCCCGGGGGACCGAGGAGAGCAGTACTTC	CASTPPGDRGEQYF
TRBV20-1	many	NA	TRBJ2-2	TGCAGTGCTAGTCGGAGGGCGAACACCGGGGAGCTGTTTTTT	CSASRRANTGELFF